The sequence of this TCR beta chain was determined in a study of blood T cell repertoires in COVID-19. The wider study: PBMCs, B-cell-depleted T cells, or T cells provided the cDNA or gDNA that made up the material.

Per the original data handling: It was from reference gene primer amplification that nucleated cell counts were estimated. Using immunoSEQ multiplex PCR, the repertoire was profiled, and TCRdb retains in-frame clones only, with some absent. V and J calls and clone size are as listed in that table; D and trimming were resolved from the DNA. The sample lists 65,000 to 95,000 clones; over 75% were seen once. The CDR3 has 15 amino acids. CDR1 and CDR2 (germline): LGHNA, YNFKEQ. With V trimmed by 4 bases and J by 5 bases, 8 bases remained unmatched. The material sequenced was peripheral blood. The rearrangement links TRBV4-2 to TRBJ2-5; TRBD2 aligns across 9 bases. The receptor was isolated from a man in his 70s with active or convalescent COVID-19. The CDR3 DNA reads TGTGCCAGCAGCCTAGAGACTAGCGGTTCGGAGACCCAGTACTTC. Translation gives CASSLETSGSETQYF.